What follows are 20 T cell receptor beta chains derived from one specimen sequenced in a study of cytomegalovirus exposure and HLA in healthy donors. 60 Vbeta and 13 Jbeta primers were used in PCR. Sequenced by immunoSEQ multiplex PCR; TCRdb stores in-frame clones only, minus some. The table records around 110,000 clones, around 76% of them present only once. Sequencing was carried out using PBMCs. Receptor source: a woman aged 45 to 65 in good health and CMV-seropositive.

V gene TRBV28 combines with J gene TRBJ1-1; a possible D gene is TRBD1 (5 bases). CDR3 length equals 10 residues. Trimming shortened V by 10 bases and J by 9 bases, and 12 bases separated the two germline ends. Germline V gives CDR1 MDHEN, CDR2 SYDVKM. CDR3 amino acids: CATEGHQAFF. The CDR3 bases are TGTGCCACCGAAGGACATCAAGCTTTCTTT. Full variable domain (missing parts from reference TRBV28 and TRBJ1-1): DVKVTQSSRYLVKRTGEKVFLECVQDMDHENMFWYRQDPGLGLRLIYFSYDVKMKEKGDIPEGYSVSREKKERFSLILESASTNQTSMYLCATEGHQAFFGQGTRLTVV.

The CDR3 protein is CASSGLAGPTDTQYF. The CDR3 DNA sequence: TGTGCCAGCAGTGGGCTAGCGGGGCCCACAGATACGCAGTATTTT. The chain is built from TRBV2 and TRBJ2-3; 9 bases map to TRBD2. CDR1 is SNHLY, CDR2 FYNNEI, per germline. The V segment lost 4 bases and the J segment 2 bases; nucleotides outside the gene matches: 4. The CDR3 sequence is 15 residues long. Full variable domain (rest looked up from reference TRBV2 and TRBJ2-3): EPEVTQTPSHQVTQMGQEVILRCVPISNHLYFYWYRQILGQKVEFLVSFYNNEISEKSEIFDDQFSVERPDGSNFTLKIRSTKLEDSAMYFCASSGLAGPTDTQYFGPGTRLTVL.

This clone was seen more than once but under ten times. The CDR3 DNA is TGTGCCAGCTCACCATTAGCCAGAGTGAACACCGGGGAGCTGTTTTTT. Encoded protein: CASSPLARVNTGELFF. The V call is TRBV18, the J call TRBJ2-2, with D unclear. Deletions cut 2 bases from V and 1 base from J, with 11 bases between. The CDR3 extends over 16 amino acids. The V gene's germline CDR1 is KGHSH and CDR2 LQKENI.

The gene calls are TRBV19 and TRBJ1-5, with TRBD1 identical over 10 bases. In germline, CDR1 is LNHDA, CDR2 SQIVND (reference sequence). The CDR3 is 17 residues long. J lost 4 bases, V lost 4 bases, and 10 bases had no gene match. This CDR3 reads CASSTTGGSMRNQPQHF. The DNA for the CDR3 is TGTGCCAGTAGTACGACAGGGGGCTCCATGAGGAATCAGCCCCAGCATTTT.

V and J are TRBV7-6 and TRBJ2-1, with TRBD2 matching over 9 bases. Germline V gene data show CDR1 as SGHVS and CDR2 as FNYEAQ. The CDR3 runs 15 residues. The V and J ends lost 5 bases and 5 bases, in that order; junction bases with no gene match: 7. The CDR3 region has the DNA TGTGCCAGCAGCCAGAGCGGGGGGCCCCACAATGAGCAGTTCTTC. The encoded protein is CASSQSGGPHNEQFF. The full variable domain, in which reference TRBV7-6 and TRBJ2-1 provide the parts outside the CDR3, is GAGVSQSPRYKVTKRGQDVALRCDPISGHVSLYWYRQALGQGPEFLTYFNYEAQQDKSGLPNDRFSAERPEGSISTLTIQRTEQRDSAMYRCASSQSGGPHNEQFFGPGTRLTVL.

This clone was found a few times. CDR3 amino acids: CASSIRQVYGYTF. The CDR3 region has the DNA TGTGCCAGTAGTATCCGGCAGGTGTATGGCTACACCTTC. The rearrangement joins TRBV19 to TRBJ1-2, with no clear D. The CDR3 runs 13 residues. The germline gives CDR1 LNHDA, CDR2 SQIVND (reference sequence). Trimming shortened V by 3 bases and J by 5 bases, and 10 bases separated the two germline ends.

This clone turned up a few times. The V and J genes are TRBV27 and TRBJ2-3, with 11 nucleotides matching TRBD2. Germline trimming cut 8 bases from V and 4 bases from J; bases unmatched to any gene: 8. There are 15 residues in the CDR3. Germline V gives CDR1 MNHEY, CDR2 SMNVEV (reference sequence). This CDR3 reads CASQLAGGRADTQYF. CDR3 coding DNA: TGTGCCAGCCAGCTAGCGGGGGGCAGGGCAGATACGCAGTATTTT.

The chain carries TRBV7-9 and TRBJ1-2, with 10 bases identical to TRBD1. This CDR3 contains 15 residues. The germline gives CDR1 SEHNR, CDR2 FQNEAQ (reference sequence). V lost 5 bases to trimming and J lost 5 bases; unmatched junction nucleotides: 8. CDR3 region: CASSRRGDRGYGYTF. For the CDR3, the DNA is TGTGCCAGCAGCCGAAGAGGGGACAGGGGTTATGGCTACACCTTC.

The CDR3 sequence is CASSHPGLAGASEQYF. In DNA form, the CDR3 reads TGTGCCAGCAGCCACCCCGGCTTAGCGGGGGCGAGCGAGCAGTACTTC. This chain links TRBV7-2 with TRBJ2-7; 9 positions agree with TRBD2. Trimming cost V 5 bases and J 6 bases; bases outside gene matches: 14. Germline CDR1 is SGHTA and CDR2 is FQGNSA. The CDR3 has 16 residues. Full variable domain (rest looked up from reference TRBV7-2 and TRBJ2-7): GAGVSQSPSNKVTEKGKDVELRCDPISGHTALYWYRQSLGQGLEFLIYFQGNSAPDKSGLPSDRFSAERTGGSVSTLTIQRTQQEDSAVYLCASSHPGLAGASEQYFGPGTRLTVT.

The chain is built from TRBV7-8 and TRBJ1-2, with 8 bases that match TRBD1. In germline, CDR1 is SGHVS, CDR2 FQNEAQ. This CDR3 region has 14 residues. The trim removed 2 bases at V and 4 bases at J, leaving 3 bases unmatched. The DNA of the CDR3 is TGTGCCAGCAGCTTATCCGGGACAGGCTATGGCTACACCTTC. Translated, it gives CASSLSGTGYGYTF.

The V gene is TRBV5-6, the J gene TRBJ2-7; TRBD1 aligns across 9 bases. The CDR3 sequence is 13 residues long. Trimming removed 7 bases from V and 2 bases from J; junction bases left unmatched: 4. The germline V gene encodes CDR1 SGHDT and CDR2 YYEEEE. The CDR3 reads CASGRTGAYEQYF. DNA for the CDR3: TGTGCCAGCGGACGGACAGGGGCCTACGAGCAGTACTTC.

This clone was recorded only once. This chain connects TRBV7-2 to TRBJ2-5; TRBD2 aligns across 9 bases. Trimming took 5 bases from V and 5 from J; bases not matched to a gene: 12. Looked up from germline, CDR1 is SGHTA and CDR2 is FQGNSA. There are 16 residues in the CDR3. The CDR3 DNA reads TGTGCCAGCAGCATTGTAGCGGGGGCTCTGGGGGAGACCCAGTACTTC. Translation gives CASSIVAGALGETQYF.

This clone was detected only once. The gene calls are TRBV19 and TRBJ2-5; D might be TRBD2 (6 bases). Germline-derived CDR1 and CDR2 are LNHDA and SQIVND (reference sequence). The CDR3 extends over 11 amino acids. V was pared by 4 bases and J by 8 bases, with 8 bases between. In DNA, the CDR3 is TGTGCCAGTAGTACCGGACTAACCCAGTACTTC. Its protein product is CASSTGLTQYF.

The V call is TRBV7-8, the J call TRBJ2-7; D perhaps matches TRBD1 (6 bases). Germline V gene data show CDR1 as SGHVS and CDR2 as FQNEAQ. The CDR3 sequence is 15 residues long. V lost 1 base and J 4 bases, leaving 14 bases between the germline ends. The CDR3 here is CASSLGGGNAYEQYF. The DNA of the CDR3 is TGTGCCAGCAGCTTAGGAGGGGGTAACGCGTACGAGCAGTACTTC.

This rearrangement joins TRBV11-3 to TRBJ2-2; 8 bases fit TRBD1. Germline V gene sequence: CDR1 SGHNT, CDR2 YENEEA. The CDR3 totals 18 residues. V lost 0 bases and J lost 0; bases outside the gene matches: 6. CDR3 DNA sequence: TGTGCCAGCAGCTTAGATAAATGGGGACAGGCGAACACCGGGGAGCTGTTTTTT. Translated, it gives CASSLDKWGQANTGELFF.

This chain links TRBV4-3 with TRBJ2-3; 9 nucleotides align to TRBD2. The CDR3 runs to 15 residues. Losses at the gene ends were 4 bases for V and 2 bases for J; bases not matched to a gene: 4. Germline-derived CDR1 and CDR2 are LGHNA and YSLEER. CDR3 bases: TGCGCCAGCAGCCCCCAGCGGGGGGCCACAGATACGCAGTATTTT. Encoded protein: CASSPQRGATDTQYF.

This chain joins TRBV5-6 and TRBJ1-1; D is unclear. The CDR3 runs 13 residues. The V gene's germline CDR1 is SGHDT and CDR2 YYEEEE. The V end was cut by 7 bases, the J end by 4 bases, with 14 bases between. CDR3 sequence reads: CASEIYSFTEAFF. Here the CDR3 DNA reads TGTGCCAGCGAAATTTACTCATTCACTGAAGCTTTCTTT.

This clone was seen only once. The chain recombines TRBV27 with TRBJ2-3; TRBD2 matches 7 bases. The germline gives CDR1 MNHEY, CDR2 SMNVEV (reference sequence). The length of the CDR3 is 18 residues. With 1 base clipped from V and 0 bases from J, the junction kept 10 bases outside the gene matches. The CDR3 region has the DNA TGTGCCAGCAGTTTATTTTCCCGAGCGGGGAGTAGCACAGATACGCAGTATTTT. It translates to CASSLFSRAGSSTDTQYF.

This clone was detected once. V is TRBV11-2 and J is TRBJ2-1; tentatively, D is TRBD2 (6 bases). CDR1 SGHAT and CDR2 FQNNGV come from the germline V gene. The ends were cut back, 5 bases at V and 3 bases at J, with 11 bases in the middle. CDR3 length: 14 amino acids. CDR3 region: CASSGWDFYNEQFF. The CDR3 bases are TGTGCCAGCAGCGGATGGGACTTCTACAATGAGCAGTTCTTC. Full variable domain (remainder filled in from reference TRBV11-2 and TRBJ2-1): EAGVAQSPRYKIIEKRQSVAFWCNPISGHATLYWYQQILGQGPKLLIQFQNNGVVDDSQLPKDRFSAERLKGVDSTLKIQPAKLEDSAVYLCASSGWDFYNEQFFGPGTRLTVL.

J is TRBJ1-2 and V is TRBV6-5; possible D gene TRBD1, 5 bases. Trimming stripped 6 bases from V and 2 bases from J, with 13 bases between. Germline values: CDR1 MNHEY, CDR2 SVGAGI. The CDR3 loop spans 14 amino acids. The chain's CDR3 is CASSPSQGNYGYTF. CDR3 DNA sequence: TGTGCCAGCAGCCCCAGTCAGGGCAACTATGGCTACACCTTC.